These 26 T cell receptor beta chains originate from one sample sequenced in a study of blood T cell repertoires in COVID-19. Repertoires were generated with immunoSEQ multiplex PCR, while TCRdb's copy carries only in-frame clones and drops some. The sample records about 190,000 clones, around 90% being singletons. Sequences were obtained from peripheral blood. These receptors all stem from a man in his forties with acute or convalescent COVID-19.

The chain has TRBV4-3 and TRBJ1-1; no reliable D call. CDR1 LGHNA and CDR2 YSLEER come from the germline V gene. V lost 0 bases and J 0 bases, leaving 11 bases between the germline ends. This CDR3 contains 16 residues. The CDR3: CASSQEPGLMNTEAFF. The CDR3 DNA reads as TGCGCCAGCAGCCAAGAGCCGGGTTTGATGAACACTGAAGCTTTCTTT.

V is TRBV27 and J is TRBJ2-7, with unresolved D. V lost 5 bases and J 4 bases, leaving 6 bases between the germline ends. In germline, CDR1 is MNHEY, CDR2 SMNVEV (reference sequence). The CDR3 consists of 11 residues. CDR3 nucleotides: TGTGCCAGCAGTACCGGTTACGAGCAGTACTTC. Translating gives CASSTGYEQYF.

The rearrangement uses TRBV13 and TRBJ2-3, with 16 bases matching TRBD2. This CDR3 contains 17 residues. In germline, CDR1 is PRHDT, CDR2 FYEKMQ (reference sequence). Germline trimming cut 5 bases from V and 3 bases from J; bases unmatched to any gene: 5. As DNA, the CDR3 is TGTGCCAGCAGCCGGGGACTAGCGGGGGGGCCGACAGATACGCAGTATTTT. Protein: CASSRGLAGGPTDTQYF. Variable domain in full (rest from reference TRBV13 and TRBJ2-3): AAGVIQSPRHLIKEKRETATLKCYPIPRHDTVYWYQQGPGQDPQFLISFYEKMQSDKGSIPDRFSAQQFSDYHSELNMSSLELGDSALYFCASSRGLAGGPTDTQYFGPGTRLTVL.

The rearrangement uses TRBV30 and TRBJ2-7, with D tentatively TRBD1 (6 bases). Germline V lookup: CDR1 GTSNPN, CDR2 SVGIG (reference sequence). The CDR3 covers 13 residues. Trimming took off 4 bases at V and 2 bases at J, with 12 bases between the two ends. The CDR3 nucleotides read TGTGCCTGGATAGAGGACAGAACCTACGAGCAGTACTTC. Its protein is CAWIEDRTYEQYF.

Here the CDR3 DNA reads TGTGCCAGCAGTTACGGGACTGGGGAGGATACGCAGTATTTT. As protein: CASSYGTGEDTQYF. J is TRBJ2-3 and V is TRBV6-5, with D perhaps matching TRBD2 (6 bases). From germline, CDR1 is MNHEY and CDR2 SVGAGI. V lost 2 bases and J 6 bases, leaving 12 bases between the germline ends. This CDR3 spans 14 amino acids.

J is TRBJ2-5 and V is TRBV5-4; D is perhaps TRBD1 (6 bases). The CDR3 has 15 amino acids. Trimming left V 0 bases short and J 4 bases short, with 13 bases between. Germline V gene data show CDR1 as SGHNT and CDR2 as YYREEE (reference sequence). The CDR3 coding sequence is TGTGCCAGCAGCTTGGACAGGGTAACCTCAGAGACCCAGTACTTC. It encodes CASSLDRVTSETQYF.

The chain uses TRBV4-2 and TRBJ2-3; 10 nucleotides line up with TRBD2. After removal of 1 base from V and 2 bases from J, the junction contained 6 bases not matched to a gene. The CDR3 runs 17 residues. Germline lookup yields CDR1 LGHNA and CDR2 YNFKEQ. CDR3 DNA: TGTGCCAGCAGCCAAGGTCTAGCGGGGGCCACCACAGATACGCAGTATTTT. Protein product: CASSQGLAGATTDTQYF.

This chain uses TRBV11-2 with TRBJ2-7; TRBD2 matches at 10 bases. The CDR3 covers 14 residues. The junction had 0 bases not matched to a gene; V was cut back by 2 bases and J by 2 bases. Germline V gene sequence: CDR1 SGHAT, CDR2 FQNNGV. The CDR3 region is CASSLSGGAYEQYF. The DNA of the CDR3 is TGTGCCAGCAGCTTAAGCGGGGGGGCCTACGAGCAGTACTTC.

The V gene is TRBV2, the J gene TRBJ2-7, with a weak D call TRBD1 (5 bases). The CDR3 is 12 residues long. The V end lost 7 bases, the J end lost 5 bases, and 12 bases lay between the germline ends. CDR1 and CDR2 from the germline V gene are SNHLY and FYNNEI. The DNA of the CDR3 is TGTGCCAGCAAGGGCAGGGCCAACGAGCAGTACTTC. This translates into CASKGRANEQYF.

For the CDR3, the DNA is TGTGCCAGCAGCTTGGGGGGGGGCGAATTGTACGAGCAGTACTTC. It encodes CASSLGGGELYEQYF. The V and J genes are TRBV5-4 and TRBJ2-7; the D gene is possibly TRBD2 (7 bases). V was pared by 0 bases and J by 4 bases, with 14 bases between. Germline CDR1 SGHNT, CDR2 YYREEE (reference sequence). The CDR3 sequence is 15 residues long.

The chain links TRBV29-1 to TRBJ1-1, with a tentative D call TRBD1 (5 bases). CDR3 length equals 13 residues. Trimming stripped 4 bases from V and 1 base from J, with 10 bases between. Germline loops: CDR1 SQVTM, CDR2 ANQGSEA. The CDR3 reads CSVVGGANTEAFF. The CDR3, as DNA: TGCAGCGTTGTTGGAGGGGCGAACACTGAAGCTTTCTTT.

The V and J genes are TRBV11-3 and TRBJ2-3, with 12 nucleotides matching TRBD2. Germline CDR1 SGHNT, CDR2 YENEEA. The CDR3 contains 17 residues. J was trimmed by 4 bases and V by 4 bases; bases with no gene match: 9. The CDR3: CASSSTLLAGGPDTQYF. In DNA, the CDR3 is TGTGCCAGCAGCTCGACCCTACTAGCGGGGGGACCAGATACGCAGTATTTT.

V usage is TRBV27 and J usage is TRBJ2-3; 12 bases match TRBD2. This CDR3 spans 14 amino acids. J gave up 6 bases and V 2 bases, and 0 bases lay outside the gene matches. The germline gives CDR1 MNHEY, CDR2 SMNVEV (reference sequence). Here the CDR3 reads CASSLTSGGDTQYF. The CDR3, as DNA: TGTGCCAGCAGTTTAACTAGCGGGGGGGATACGCAGTATTTT.

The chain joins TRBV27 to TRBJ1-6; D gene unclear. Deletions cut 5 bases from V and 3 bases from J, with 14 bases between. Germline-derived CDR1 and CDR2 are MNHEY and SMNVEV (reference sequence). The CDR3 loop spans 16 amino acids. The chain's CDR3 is CASSVLAARYNSPLHF. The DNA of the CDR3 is TGTGCCAGCAGTGTGTTGGCTGCTCGCTATAATTCACCCCTCCACTTT.

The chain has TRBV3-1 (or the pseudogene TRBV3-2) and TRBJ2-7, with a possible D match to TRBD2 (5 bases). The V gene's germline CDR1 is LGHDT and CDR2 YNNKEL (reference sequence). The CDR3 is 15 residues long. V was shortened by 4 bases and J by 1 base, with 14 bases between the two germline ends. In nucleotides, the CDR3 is TGTGCCAGCAGCCCGGACGGAGGTCGGTCCTACGAGCAGTACTTC. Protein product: CASSPDGGRSYEQYF.

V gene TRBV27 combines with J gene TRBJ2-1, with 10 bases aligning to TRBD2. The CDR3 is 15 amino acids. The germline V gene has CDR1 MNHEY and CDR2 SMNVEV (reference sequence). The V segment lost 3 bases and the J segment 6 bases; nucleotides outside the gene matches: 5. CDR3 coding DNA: TGTGCCAGCAGTTTGGGTCTAGCGGGGGTCAATGAGCAGTTCTTC. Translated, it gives CASSLGLAGVNEQFF.

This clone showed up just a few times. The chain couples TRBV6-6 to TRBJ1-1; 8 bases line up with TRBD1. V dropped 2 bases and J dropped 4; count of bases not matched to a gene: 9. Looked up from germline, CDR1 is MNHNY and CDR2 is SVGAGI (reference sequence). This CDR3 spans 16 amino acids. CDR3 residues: CASSYPTGAEVTEAFF. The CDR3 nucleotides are TGTGCCAGCAGTTACCCGACAGGGGCGGAGGTCACTGAAGCTTTCTTT.

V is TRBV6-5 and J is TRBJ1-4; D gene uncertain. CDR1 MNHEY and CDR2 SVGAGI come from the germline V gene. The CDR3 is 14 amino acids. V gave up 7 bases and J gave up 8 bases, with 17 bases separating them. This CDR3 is CASNPRARGEKLFF. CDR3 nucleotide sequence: TGTGCCAGCAACCCCCGGGCGCGAGGGGAAAAACTGTTTTTT.

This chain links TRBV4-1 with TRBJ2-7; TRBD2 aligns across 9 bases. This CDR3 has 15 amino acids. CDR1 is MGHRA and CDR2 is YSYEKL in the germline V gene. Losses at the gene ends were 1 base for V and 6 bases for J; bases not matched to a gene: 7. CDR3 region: CASSQGGFSGGEQYF. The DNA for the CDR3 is TGCGCCAGCAGCCAAGGGGGTTTTAGCGGGGGCGAGCAGTACTTC.

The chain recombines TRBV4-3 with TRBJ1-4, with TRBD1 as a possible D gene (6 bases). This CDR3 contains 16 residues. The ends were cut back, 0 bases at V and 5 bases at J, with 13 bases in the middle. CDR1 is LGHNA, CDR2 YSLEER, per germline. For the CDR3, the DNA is TGCGCCAGCAGCCAAGATCAAGGACAGTGGAATGAAAAACTGTTTTTT. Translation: CASSQDQGQWNEKLFF.

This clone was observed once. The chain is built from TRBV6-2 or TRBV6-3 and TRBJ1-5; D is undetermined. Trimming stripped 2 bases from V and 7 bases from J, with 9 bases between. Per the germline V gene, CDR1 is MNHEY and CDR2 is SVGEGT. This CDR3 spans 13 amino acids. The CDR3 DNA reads TGTGCCAGCAGTTACGAGTCCGGGCAGCCCCAGCATTTT. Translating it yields CASSYESGQPQHF.

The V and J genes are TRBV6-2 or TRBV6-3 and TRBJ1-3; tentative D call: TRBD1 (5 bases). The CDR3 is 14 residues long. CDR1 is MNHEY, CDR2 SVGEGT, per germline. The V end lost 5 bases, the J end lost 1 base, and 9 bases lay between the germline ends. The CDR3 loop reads CASSNQGSGNTIYF. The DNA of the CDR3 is TGTGCCAGCAGTAACCAGGGATCTGGAAACACCATATATTTT.

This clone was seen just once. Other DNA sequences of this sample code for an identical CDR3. The CDR3 reads CASSPRGETQYF. The CDR3 region has the DNA TGTGCCAGCTCACCCCGGGGAGAGACCCAGTACTTC. The chain joins TRBV18 to TRBJ2-5, with D perhaps matching TRBD2 (5 bases). Trimming took 3 bases from V and 4 from J, leaving 6 bases between them. CDR3 length: 12 amino acids. The germline V gene has CDR1 KGHSH and CDR2 LQKENI.

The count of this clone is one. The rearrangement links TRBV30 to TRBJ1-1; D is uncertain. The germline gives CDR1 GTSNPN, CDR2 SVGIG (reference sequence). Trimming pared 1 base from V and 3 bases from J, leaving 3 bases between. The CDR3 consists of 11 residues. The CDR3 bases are TGTGCCTGGAGTGCGGACACTGAAGCTTTCTTT. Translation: CAWSADTEAFF.

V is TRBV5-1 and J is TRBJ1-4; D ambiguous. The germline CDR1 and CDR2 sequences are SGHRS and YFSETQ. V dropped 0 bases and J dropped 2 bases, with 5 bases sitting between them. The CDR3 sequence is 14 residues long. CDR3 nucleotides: TGCGCCAGCAGCTTGGGGGCGACTAATGAAAAACTGTTTTTT. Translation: CASSLGATNEKLFF.

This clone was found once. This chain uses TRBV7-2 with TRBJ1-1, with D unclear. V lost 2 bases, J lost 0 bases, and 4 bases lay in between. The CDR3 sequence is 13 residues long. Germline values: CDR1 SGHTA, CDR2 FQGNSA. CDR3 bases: TGTGCCAGCAGCTTACCAGTGAACACTGAAGCTTTCTTT. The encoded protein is CASSLPVNTEAFF. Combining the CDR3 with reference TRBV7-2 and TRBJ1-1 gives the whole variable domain GAGVSQSPSNKVTEKGKDVELRCDPISGHTALYWYRQSLGQGLEFLIYFQGNSAPDKSGLPSDRFSAERTGGSVSTLTIQRTQQEDSAVYLCASSLPVNTEAFFGQGTRLTVV.